What follows are 21 T cell receptor beta chains derived from one specimen sequenced in a study of regulatory T cells in long-lasting Graves disease. Described time point: persistent/refractory GD, antithyroid drugs over 5 years with positive TRAb. Researchers made the TCR library from RNA that was extracted from PBMCs. The TCR beta library used iRepertoire HTBI primers with Arm-PCR amplification of CDR3. TCRdb called the multiplex PCR reads again in MiXCR, with one record for every CDR3 protein. The profile shows about 470,000 distinct CDR3 sequences, 20% of them singletons. The sequencing used peripheral blood mononuclear cells (PBMCs), collected when the disease was refractory, from a patient treated with antithyroid drugs. All receptors derive from a female donor with Graves disease.

This clonotype has at least ten counts. The chain is built from TRBV29-1 and TRBJ1-4; D unclear. Germline lookup yields CDR1 SQVTM and CDR2 ANQGSEA. The CDR3 has 13 residues. The germline V and J ends were trimmed by 4 bases and 7 bases, with 13 bases remaining between them. In DNA form, the CDR3 reads TGCAGCGTTGCCGAGGGTCGTGGTGAAAAACTGTTTTTT. It translates to CSVAEGRGEKLFF. The whole variable domain, filled in from reference TRBV29-1 and TRBJ1-4, reads SAVISQKPSRDICQRGTSLTIQCQVDSQVTMMFWYRQQPGQSLTLIATANQGSEATYESGFVIDKFPISRPNLTFSTLTVSNMSPEDSSIYLCSVAEGRGEKLFFGSGTQLSVL.

On this clonotype: A much larger clone lies one base from this, so it may be a read error. The chain links TRBV11-2 to TRBJ2-7; D may be TRBD1 or TRBD2 (5 bases each). The CDR3 loop spans 13 amino acids. Germline CDR1 SGHAT, CDR2 FQNNGV. Here the CDR3 DNA reads TGTGCCTGCAGCTTAGTACTAGGGGTCGAGCAGTACTTC. It codes for CACSLVLGVEQYF.

In this sample, this clonotype turned up many times. J is TRBJ2-7 and V is TRBV28; tentative D call: TRBD2 (7 bases). Germline values: CDR1 MDHEN, CDR2 SYDVKM. V was clipped by 7 bases and J by 3 bases, with 19 bases between them. The CDR3 is made up of 15 amino acids. The CDR3: CASTLGGVLGYEQYF. CDR3 coding DNA: TGTGCCAGCACCCTAGGGGGGGTATTGGGCTACGAGCAGTACTTC. Combining the CDR3 with reference TRBV28 and TRBJ2-7 gives the whole variable domain DVKVTQSSRYLVKRTGEKVFLECVQDMDHENMFWYRQDPGLGLRLIYFSYDVKMKEKGDIPEGYSVSREKKERFSLILESASTNQTSMYLCASTLGGVLGYEQYFGPGTRLTVT.

This clonotype was seen only a few times. Just one base apart from a much larger clone, this may be a read error. The chain uses TRBV14 and TRBJ2-7; 9 nucleotides agree with TRBD2. The CDR3 runs 13 residues. From germline, CDR1 is SGHDN and CDR2 FVKESK. The CDR3 DNA reads TGTGCCAGCCAATCTAGCGGGACCTACGGGCAGTACTTC. It specifies CASQSSGTYGQYF.

The sample holds a few counts of this clonotype. The V call is TRBV6-1, the J call TRBJ1-1; perhaps TRBD1 as D (6 bases). Germline V gene lookup returns CDR1 MNHNS and CDR2 SASEGT. The CDR3 has 15 amino acids. Trimming took 7 bases from V and 4 from J, leaving 19 bases between them. CDR3 sequence: CASTEFGGGGTEAFF. CDR3 DNA: TGTGCCAGCACCGAATTCGGGGGCGGCGGCACTGAAGCTTTCTTT.

This clonotype was seen only a few times. V and J are TRBV10-3 and TRBJ1-5; D gene unclear. CDR3 length: 13 residues. The V gene lost 7 bases and the J gene lost 4 bases, with 11 bases spanning the gap. Germline V gives CDR1 ENHRY, CDR2 SYGVKD. The CDR3 sequence is CAITPSENQPQHF. The DNA of the CDR3 is TGTGCCATCACCCCATCAGAAAATCAGCCCCAGCATTTT.

This clonotype was observed many times. The chain employs TRBV7-6 and TRBJ2-2; D remains ambiguous. Germline-derived CDR1 and CDR2 are SGHVS and FNYEAQ. This CDR3 is built from 13 residues. The V end was cut by 5 bases, the J end by 3 bases, with 7 bases between. DNA for the CDR3: TGTGCCAGCAGCCCCGGTTACACCGGGGAGCTGTTTTTT. Translated: CASSPGYTGELFF. Variable domain in full (rest from reference TRBV7-6 and TRBJ2-2): GAGVSQSPRYKVTKRGQDVALRCDPISGHVSLYWYRQALGQGPEFLTYFNYEAQQDKSGLPNDRFSAERPEGSISTLTIQRTEQRDSAMYRCASSPGYTGELFFGEGSRLTVL.

This clonotype has ten or more counts. CDR3 in amino acids: CASSLEGSANTEAFF. DNA of the CDR3: TGTGCCAGCAGCTTAGAAGGCAGCGCTAACACTGAAGCTTTCTTT. The chain recombines TRBV11-2 with TRBJ1-1; unclear D gene. Trimming cost V 0 bases and J 2 bases, with 10 bases left between them. Germline-derived CDR1 and CDR2 are SGHAT and FQNNGV. This CDR3 has 15 residues. The full variable domain, with the rest looked up from reference TRBV11-2 and TRBJ1-1, is EAGVAQSPRYKIIEKRQSVAFWCNPISGHATLYWYQQILGQGPKLLIQFQNNGVVDDSQLPKDRFSAERLKGVDSTLKIQPAKLEDSAVYLCASSLEGSANTEAFFGQGTRLTVV.

The genes are TRBV9 and TRBJ2-5, with D hard to call. Looked up from germline, CDR1 is SGDLS and CDR2 is YYNGEE. Deletions cut 3 bases from V and 1 base from J, with 7 bases between. The CDR3 length is 13 residues. The CDR3 region is CASSAHPQETQYF. Written as DNA, the CDR3 is TGTGCCAGCAGCGCTCACCCCCAAGAGACCCAGTACTTC.

Many counts were recorded for this clonotype. The V and J genes are TRBV27 and TRBJ2-5; TRBD2 is a possible D gene (6 bases). The CDR3 is 16 amino acids. V was clipped by 5 bases and J by 2 bases, with 18 bases between them. Germline CDR1 MNHEY, CDR2 SMNVEV (reference sequence). The CDR3 spells CASSPPWAGRQETQYF. CDR3 sequence (DNA): TGTGCCAGCAGTCCCCCGTGGGCGGGGCGGCAAGAGACCCAGTACTTC.

V is TRBV19 and J is TRBJ1-6; D perhaps matches TRBD1 (5 bases). V lost 5 bases and J lost 7, with 21 bases in between. This CDR3 is 17 amino acids long. Germline CDR1 reads LNHDA; CDR2 reads SQIVND (reference sequence). The CDR3 coding sequence is TGTGCCAGTAGTGGGTGGCAAACGGGACCGGGAAATTCACCCCTCCACTTT. Residues: CASSGWQTGPGNSPLHF.

This clonotype was counted only a few times. This rearrangement joins TRBV10-3 to TRBJ2-3, with TRBD2 identical over 7 bases. CDR1 is ENHRY, CDR2 SYGVKD, per germline. There are 13 residues in the CDR3. J was trimmed by 0 bases and V by 7 bases; bases with no gene match: 1. Written as DNA, the CDR3 is TGTGCCATCACTAGCGGTAGCACAGATACGCAGTATTTT. Its translation is CAITSGSTDTQYF.

This sequence joins TRBV29-1 and TRBJ2-2, with 7 bases aligning to TRBD1. Trimming cost V 4 bases and J 6 bases; bases outside gene matches: 11. The CDR3 runs 15 residues. CDR1 and CDR2 from the germline V gene are SQVTM and ANQGSEA. For the CDR3, the DNA is TGCAGCGTTGCACACCACAGGGGAGCGTCCGGGGAGCTGTTTTTT. Amino acid sequence: CSVAHHRGASGELFF.

There are many counts of this clonotype. The rearrangement joins TRBV12-3 or TRBV12-4 to TRBJ1-2; TRBD1 matches 7 bases. The CDR3 length is 13 residues. The J segment lost 6 bases and the V segment lost 6 bases, leaving 7 bases of the junction unmatched. For the CDR3, the DNA is TGTGCCAGCAGACCGGGACAGTCGCATGGCTACACCTTC. Its protein is CASRPGQSHGYTF.

The chain couples TRBV6-1 to TRBJ2-1; 10 bases match TRBD2. Germline V gene data show CDR1 as MNHNS and CDR2 as SASEGT. The CDR3 has 15 amino acids. The V and J ends lost 2 bases and 8 bases, in that order; junction bases with no gene match: 6. Written as DNA, the CDR3 is TGTGCCAGCAGTGAACAATCTAGCGGGAGCGATGAGCAGTTCTTC. Its protein is CASSEQSSGSDEQFF.

The chain employs TRBV18 and TRBJ2-2; D gene ambiguous. Germline values: CDR1 KGHSH, CDR2 LQKENI. The CDR3 sequence is 13 residues long. V shed 8 bases and J shed 1 base, with 8 bases lying between them. The CDR3 DNA follows: TGTGCCAGCAGTCGCAGGAACACCGGGGAGCTGTTTTTT. As protein: CASSRRNTGELFF.

The sample holds many counts of this clonotype. This chain joins TRBV5-1 and TRBJ1-1; 10 bases are a match to TRBD1. The trim removed 4 bases at V and 5 bases at J, leaving 5 bases unmatched. The germline gives CDR1 SGHRS, CDR2 YFSETQ. This CDR3 has 14 residues. CDR3 DNA: TGCGCCAGCAGCCTGGACAGGGGGTGGACTGAAGCTTTCTTT. This sequence encodes CASSLDRGWTEAFF.

The chain links TRBV5-1 to TRBJ1-1, with D possibly being TRBD1 (6 bases). The CDR3 runs to 13 residues. Trimming pared 3 bases from V and 2 bases from J, leaving 8 bases between. From germline, CDR1 is SGHRS and CDR2 YFSETQ. Written as DNA, the CDR3 is TGCGCCAGCAGCTACAGGGAAAACACTGAAGCTTTCTTT. Translated, it gives CASSYRENTEAFF.

This clonotype was observed many times. This sequence joins TRBV6-2 or TRBV6-3 and TRBJ1-5; possible D gene TRBD1, 6 bases. V was shortened by 5 bases and J by 9 bases, with 17 bases between the two germline ends. There are 14 residues in the CDR3. Germline CDR1 and CDR2: MNHEY and SVGEGT. The CDR3 sequence is CASSGGREGGPQHF. The DNA for the CDR3 is TGTGCCAGCAGTGGGGGCCGAGAAGGAGGGCCCCAGCATTTT.

The chain recombines TRBV20-1 with TRBJ2-7, with D possibly being TRBD1 (6 bases). Germline V gene sequence: CDR1 DFQATT, CDR2 SNEGSKA (reference sequence). This CDR3 has 14 amino acids. The V and J ends lost 0 bases and 4 bases respectively, with 13 bases between them. This chain's CDR3 is CSARELGQFYEQYF. CDR3 sequence (DNA): TGCAGTGCTAGAGAACTAGGACAGTTTTACGAGCAGTACTTC.

The rearrangement links TRBV24-1 to TRBJ2-5; TRBD1 or TRBD2 may be the D gene (5 bases each). CDR1 is KGHDR, CDR2 SFDVKD, per germline. The CDR3 sequence is 14 residues long. Between the trimmed V and J ends, which lost 3 bases and 7 bases, there was a span of 14 bases. The CDR3 region is CATSDRGLLGTQYF. CDR3 coding DNA: TGTGCCACCAGTGATCGGGGCCTCCTTGGGACCCAGTACTTC.